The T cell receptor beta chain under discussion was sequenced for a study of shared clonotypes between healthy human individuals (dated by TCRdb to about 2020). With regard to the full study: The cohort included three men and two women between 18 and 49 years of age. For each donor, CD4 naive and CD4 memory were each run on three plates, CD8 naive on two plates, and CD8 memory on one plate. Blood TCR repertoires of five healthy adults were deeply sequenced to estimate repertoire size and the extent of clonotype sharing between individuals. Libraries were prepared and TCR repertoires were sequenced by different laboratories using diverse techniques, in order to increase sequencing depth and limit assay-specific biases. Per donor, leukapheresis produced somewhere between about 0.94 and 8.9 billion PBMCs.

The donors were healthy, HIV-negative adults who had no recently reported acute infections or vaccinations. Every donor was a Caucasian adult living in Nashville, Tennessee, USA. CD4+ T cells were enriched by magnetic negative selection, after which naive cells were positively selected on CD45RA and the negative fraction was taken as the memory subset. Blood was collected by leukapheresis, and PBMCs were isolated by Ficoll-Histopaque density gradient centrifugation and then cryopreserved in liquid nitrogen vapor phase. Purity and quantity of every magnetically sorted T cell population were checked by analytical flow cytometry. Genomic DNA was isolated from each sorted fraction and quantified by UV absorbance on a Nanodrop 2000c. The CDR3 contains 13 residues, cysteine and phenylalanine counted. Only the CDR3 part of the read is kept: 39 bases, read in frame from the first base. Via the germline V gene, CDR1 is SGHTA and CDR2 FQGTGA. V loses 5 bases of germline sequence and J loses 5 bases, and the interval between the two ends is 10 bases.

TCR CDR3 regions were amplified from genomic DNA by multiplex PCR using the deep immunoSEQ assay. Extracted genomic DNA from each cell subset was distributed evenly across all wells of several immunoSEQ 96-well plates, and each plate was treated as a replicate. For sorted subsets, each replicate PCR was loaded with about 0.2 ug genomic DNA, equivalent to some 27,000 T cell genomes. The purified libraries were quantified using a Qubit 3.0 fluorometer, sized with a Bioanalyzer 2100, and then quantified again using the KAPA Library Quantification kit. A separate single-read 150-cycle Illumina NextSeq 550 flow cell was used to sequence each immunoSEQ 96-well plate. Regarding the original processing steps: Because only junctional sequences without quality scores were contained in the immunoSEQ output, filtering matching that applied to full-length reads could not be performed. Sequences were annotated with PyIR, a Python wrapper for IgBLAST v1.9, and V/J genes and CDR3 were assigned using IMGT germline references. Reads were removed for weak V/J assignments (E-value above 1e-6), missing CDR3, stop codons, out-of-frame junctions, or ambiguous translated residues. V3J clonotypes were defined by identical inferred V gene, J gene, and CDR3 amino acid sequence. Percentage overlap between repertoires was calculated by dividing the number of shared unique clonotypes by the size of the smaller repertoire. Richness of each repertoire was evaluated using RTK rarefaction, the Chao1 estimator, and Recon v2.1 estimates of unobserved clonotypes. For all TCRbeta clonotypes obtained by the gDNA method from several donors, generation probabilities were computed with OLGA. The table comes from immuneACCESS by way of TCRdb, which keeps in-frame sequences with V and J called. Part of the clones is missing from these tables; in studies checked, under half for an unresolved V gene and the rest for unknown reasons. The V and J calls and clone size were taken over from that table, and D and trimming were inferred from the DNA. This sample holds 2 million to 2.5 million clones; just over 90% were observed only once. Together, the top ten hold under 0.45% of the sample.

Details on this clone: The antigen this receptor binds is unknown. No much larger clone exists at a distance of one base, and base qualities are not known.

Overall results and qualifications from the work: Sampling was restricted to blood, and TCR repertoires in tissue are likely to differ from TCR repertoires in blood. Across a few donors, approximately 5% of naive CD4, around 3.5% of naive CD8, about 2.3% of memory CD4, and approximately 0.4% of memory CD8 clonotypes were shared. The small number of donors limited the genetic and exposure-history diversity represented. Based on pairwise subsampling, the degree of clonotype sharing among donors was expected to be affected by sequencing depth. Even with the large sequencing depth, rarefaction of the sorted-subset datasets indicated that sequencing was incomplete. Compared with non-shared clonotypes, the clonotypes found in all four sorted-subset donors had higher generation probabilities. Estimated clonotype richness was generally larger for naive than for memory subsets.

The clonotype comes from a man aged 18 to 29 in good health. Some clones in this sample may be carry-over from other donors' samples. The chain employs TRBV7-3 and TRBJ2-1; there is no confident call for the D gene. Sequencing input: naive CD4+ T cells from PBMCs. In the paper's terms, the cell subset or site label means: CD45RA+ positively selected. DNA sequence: TGTGCCAGCAGCCTACACAGTGACAATGAGCAGTTCTTC. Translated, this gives CASSLHSDNEQFF.